This T cell receptor beta chain was found in a study of post-analysis software for immune sequencing data. cDNA libraries for TCR beta contained unique molecular identifiers. With about 0.95 to 11 million T cells as the source, roughly 500,000 cDNA molecules resulted. TCRdb reanalysed the PCR reads using MiXCR and keeps one entry per CDR3 protein. The table records about 380,000 distinct CDR3 sequences, approximately 33% of them present only once. This clonotype was seen a handful of times. Its antigen is not known. Germline V CDR1 and CDR2: KGHSH, LQKENI. CDR3 length: 15 amino acids. The V end lost 5 bases, the J end lost 5 bases, and 18 bases lay between the germline ends. Points from the study as a whole: Compared against controls, patients with multiple sclerosis displayed significantly lower normalized Chao1 diversity. Patients showed TRBV5-6, TRBV5-1 and TRBV20-1 among a handful of TRBV segments more frequent than in controls. When the samples were clustered directly with F measure, those that had been prepared in the same batch showed strong co-clustering.

The chain recombines TRBV18 with TRBJ2-5, with no clear D. The sample comprised blood. The clonotype originates from a girl aged 10-17 years with multiple sclerosis. CDR3 bases: TGTGCCAGCTCAGGCCCCGGGCACCCGGGCGAGACCCAGTACTTC. This encodes CASSGPGHPGETQYF.